One sample yielded the 28 T cell receptor beta chains listed below, sequenced in a study of cytomegalovirus exposure and HLA in healthy donors. It was with 60 Vbeta and 13 Jbeta primers that the PCR ran. Profiled with immunoSEQ multiplex PCR; TCRdb holds only in-frame clones, not every one. The repertoire holds 150,000 to 200,000 clones, with 75% to 80% as singletons. Sequencing was done on a sample of PBMCs. The receptors were gathered from a woman aged 45-59 years in good health and CMV-seropositive.

V gene TRBV27 combines with J gene TRBJ2-3; D is perhaps TRBD1 (5 bases). Germline CDR1 and CDR2: MNHEY and SMNVEV (reference sequence). Between the trimmed V and J ends, which lost 6 bases and 5 bases, there was a span of 15 bases. This CDR3 is 14 amino acids long. CDR3 sequence reads: CASRQGLRGDTQYF. The CDR3 DNA is TGTGCCAGCAGGCAGGGCCTCCGAGGAGATACGCAGTATTTT.

V gene TRBV29-1 combines with J gene TRBJ1-1, with 8 bases lining up with TRBD1. CDR1 and CDR2 from the germline V gene are SQVTM and ANQGSEA. The junction had 8 bases not matched to a gene; V was cut back by 3 bases and J by 5 bases. This CDR3 is 14 amino acids long. The chain's CDR3 is CSVEGRTGRTEAFF. DNA for the CDR3: TGCAGCGTTGAGGGCCGGACAGGGCGAACTGAAGCTTTCTTT.

V usage is TRBV7-8 and J usage is TRBJ1-5; no definite D call. CDR1 SGHVS and CDR2 FQNEAQ come from the germline V gene. V was shortened by 5 bases and J by 5 bases, with 13 bases between the two germline ends. CDR3 length equals 14 residues. CDR3 loop: CASSPEGGHQPQHF. In DNA form, the CDR3 reads TGTGCCAGCAGCCCAGAGGGAGGCCATCAGCCCCAGCATTTT. The variable domain in full, with the rest retrieved from reference TRBV7-8 and TRBJ1-5, is GAGVSQSPRYKVAKRGQDVALRCDPISGHVSLFWYQQALGQGPEFLTYFQNEAQLDKSGLPSDRFFAERPEGSVSTLKIQRTQQEDSAVYLCASSPEGGHQPQHFGDGTRLSIL.

The rearrangement joins TRBV4-1 to TRBJ2-5; D gene uncertain. CDR1 and CDR2 from the germline V gene are MGHRA and YSYEKL. The CDR3 spans 15 residues. V was pared by 1 base and J by 5 bases, with 14 bases between. The CDR3 reads CASSQVGSFHETQYF. The DNA of the CDR3 is TGCGCCAGCAGCCAAGTCGGTAGCTTTCATGAGACCCAGTACTTC.

The chain couples TRBV9 to TRBJ1-5; 7 bases line up with TRBD1. In germline, CDR1 is SGDLS, CDR2 YYNGEE. The junction had 3 bases not matched to a gene; V was cut back by 0 bases and J by 3 bases. The CDR3 runs 15 residues. The CDR3 here is CASSVDGQVNQPQHF. CDR3 nucleotide sequence: TGTGCCAGCAGCGTAGATGGACAGGTCAATCAGCCCCAGCATTTT. The variable domain in full, with the rest retrieved from reference TRBV9 and TRBJ1-5, is DSGVTQTPKHLITATGQRVTLRCSPRSGDLSVYWYQQSLDQGLQFLIQYYNGEERAKGNILERFSAQQFPDLHSELNLSSLELGDSALYFCASSVDGQVNQPQHFGDGTRLSIL.

In its sample, this clone was seen a few times. This sequence joins TRBV5-6 and TRBJ1-1; unclear D gene. Trimming removed 2 bases from V and 3 bases from J, with 20 bases in between. Germline CDR1 and CDR2: SGHDT and YYEEEE. This CDR3 is built from 17 residues. The CDR3 DNA follows: TGTGCCAGCAGCTTTTCCCCCCGGAGGGAAGATGACACTGAAGCTTTCTTT. Its translation: CASSFSPRREDDTEAFF.

The rearrangement joins TRBV4-3 to TRBJ2-3; 7 nucleotides line up with TRBD1. The CDR3 contains 16 residues. Germline loops: CDR1 LGHNA, CDR2 YSLEER. The ends lost 0 bases at V and 0 bases at J; junction bases unmatched: 3. The CDR3 spells CASSQEQGGSTDTQYF. CDR3 sequence (DNA): TGCGCCAGCAGCCAAGAACAAGGGGGCAGCACAGATACGCAGTATTTT.

The CDR3, as DNA: TGCGCCAGCAGCCGGGACGGTTATAGTCATGACAGGCCCGAAGCTTTCTTT. Translating it yields CASSRDGYSHDRPEAFF. The chain joins TRBV4-3 to TRBJ1-1; D might be TRBD1 (6 bases). Looked up from germline, CDR1 is LGHNA and CDR2 is YSLEER. Trimming removed 4 bases at V and 8 bases at J, with 26 bases between. The CDR3 loop spans 17 amino acids.

The CDR3 region is CASISGANQPQHF. In nucleotides, the CDR3 is TGTGCCAGCATTTCAGGGGCGAATCAGCCCCAGCATTTT. The V and J genes are TRBV6-6 and TRBJ1-5; D possibly corresponds to TRBD1 (6 bases). CDR3 length: 13 amino acids. The germline V gene has CDR1 MNHNY and CDR2 SVGAGI (reference sequence). With 7 bases removed from V and 4 bases from J, the gap between germline ends came to 11 bases.

This chain links TRBV7-2 with TRBJ2-3; tentative D call: TRBD2 (6 bases). The V and J ends lost 1 base and 0 bases respectively, with 8 bases between them. The CDR3 loop spans 15 amino acids. Germline V gene data show CDR1 as SGHTA and CDR2 as FQGNSA. The CDR3 sequence: CASSLERVSTDTQYF. The CDR3 nucleotides are TGTGCCAGCAGCTTAGAGCGGGTCAGCACAGATACGCAGTATTTT.

The genes are TRBV5-4 and TRBJ2-1; 7 bases map to TRBD2. This CDR3 is built from 14 residues. The germline V gene encodes CDR1 SGHNT and CDR2 YYREEE (reference sequence). V lost 4 bases, J lost 8 bases, and 9 bases stayed unmatched. CDR3 in DNA: TGTGCCAGCAGCCGGACTACTAGCGCAGATGAGCAGTTCTTC. It yields the protein CASSRTTSADEQFF.

This clone was detected only a few times. The V and J genes are TRBV28 and TRBJ2-7; 7 bases align to TRBD2. This CDR3 region has 15 residues. V gave up 3 bases and J gave up 3 bases; unmatched junction bases: 8. From germline, CDR1 is MDHEN and CDR2 SYDVKM. The CDR3 is CASSFDMSGGYEQYF. For the CDR3, the DNA is TGTGCCAGCAGTTTTGATATGTCGGGGGGCTACGAGCAGTACTTC.

The V gene is TRBV28, the J gene TRBJ1-1; possibly TRBD1 for D (6 bases). V was cut by 9 bases and J by 1 base, with 15 bases left in between. This CDR3 spans 14 amino acids. Germline CDR1 MDHEN, CDR2 SYDVKM. The CDR3, as DNA: TGTGCCAGTCTCCCCGGGACAAGGAACACTGAAGCTTTCTTT. Translation gives CASLPGTRNTEAFF.

The V gene is TRBV7-9, the J gene TRBJ1-2, with TRBD1 identical over 7 bases. The CDR3 consists of 14 residues. Germline V gene lookup returns CDR1 SEHNR and CDR2 FQNEAQ (reference sequence). J gave up 5 bases and V 4 bases, and 7 bases lay outside the gene matches. CDR3 sequence: CASSSGTALYGYTF. CDR3 sequence (DNA): TGTGCCAGCAGCTCCGGGACAGCCCTTTATGGCTACACCTTC. Complete variable domain (other parts from reference TRBV7-9 and TRBJ1-2): DTGVSQNPRHKITKRGQNVTFRCDPISEHNRLYWYRQTLGQGPEFLTYFQNEAQLEKSRLLSDRFSAERPKGSFSTLEIQRTEQGDSAMYLCASSSGTALYGYTFGSGTRLTVV.

The chain carries TRBV28 and TRBJ1-1, with no clear D. The CDR3 has 16 residues. The germline V gene has CDR1 MDHEN and CDR2 SYDVKM. Between the trimmed V and J ends, which lost 2 bases and 0 bases, there was a span of 13 bases. The CDR3 here is CASSLPTTYMNTEAFF. CDR3 nucleotides: TGTGCCAGCAGTTTACCTACGACTTATATGAACACTGAAGCTTTCTTT.

The chain employs TRBV28 and TRBJ1-6; D unresolved. The CDR3 runs 15 residues. Germline V gene lookup returns CDR1 MDHEN and CDR2 SYDVKM. Trimming cost V 2 bases and J 0 bases, with 5 bases left between them. CDR3 bases: TGTGCCAGCAGTTTACAGGTCTCCTATAATTCACCCCTCCACTTT. Translating gives CASSLQVSYNSPLHF.

The chain couples TRBV7-9 to TRBJ2-7; 11 bases match TRBD2. CDR3 length equals 15 residues. Germline V gene lookup returns CDR1 SEHNR and CDR2 FQNEAQ (reference sequence). V lost 3 bases to trimming and J lost 3 bases; unmatched junction nucleotides: 4. Here the CDR3 reads CASSFQGLAVYEQYF. CDR3 nucleotide sequence: TGTGCCAGCAGCTTCCAGGGACTAGCGGTCTACGAGCAGTACTTC. The variable domain in full, with the rest retrieved from reference TRBV7-9 and TRBJ2-7, is DTGVSQNPRHKITKRGQNVTFRCDPISEHNRLYWYRQTLGQGPEFLTYFQNEAQLEKSRLLSDRFSAERPKGSFSTLEIQRTEQGDSAMYLCASSFQGLAVYEQYFGPGTRLTVT.

The V gene is TRBV7-6, the J gene TRBJ2-5; D perhaps matches TRBD1 (5 bases). The germline V gene encodes CDR1 SGHVS and CDR2 FNYEAQ. The CDR3 is 15 amino acids. Trimming pared 1 base from V and 1 base from J, leaving 10 bases between. The chain's CDR3 is CASSLVQQGQETQYF. The CDR3 coding sequence is TGTGCCAGCAGCTTAGTACAGCAGGGCCAAGAGACCCAGTACTTC.

V gene TRBV7-9 combines with J gene TRBJ1-3; weak D call: TRBD1 (5 bases). Trimming removed 4 bases at V and 0 bases at J, with 10 bases between. Looked up from germline, CDR1 is SEHNR and CDR2 is FQNEAQ (reference sequence). There are 15 residues in the CDR3. CDR3 in amino acids: CASSSTGLSGNTIYF. CDR3 sequence (DNA): TGTGCCAGCAGCTCCACAGGTCTCTCTGGAAACACCATATATTTT.

This rearrangement joins TRBV2 to TRBJ1-1, with D possibly matching TRBD1 (5 bases). CDR3 length: 13 residues. Trimming took 8 bases from V and 0 from J, leaving 10 bases between them. From germline, CDR1 is SNHLY and CDR2 FYNNEI. CDR3 in amino acids: CASSQGMNTEAFF. The CDR3 DNA reads TGTGCCAGCTCTCAGGGCATGAACACTGAAGCTTTCTTT.

Only a few counts were recorded for this clone. The chain has TRBV7-3 and TRBJ1-1; maybe TRBD1 (5 bases). Germline-derived CDR1 and CDR2 are SGHTA and FQGTGA. The CDR3 has 11 amino acids. Deletions cut 5 bases from V and 10 bases from J, with 11 bases between. Here the CDR3 DNA reads TGTGCCAGCAGCACAACAGGTGTAGCTTTCTTT. This codes for CASSTTGVAFF.

This chain links TRBV30 with TRBJ2-1; 10 nucleotides align to TRBD2. This CDR3 has 16 amino acids. The ends lost 3 bases at V and 5 bases at J; junction bases unmatched: 10. Germline CDR1 reads GTSNPN; CDR2 reads SVGIG (reference sequence). The CDR3 DNA reads TGTGCCTGGAGCAACGGGGCAGCGGGAGGGAACAATGAGCAGTTCTTC. Its protein product is CAWSNGAAGGNNEQFF.

The V gene is TRBV6-5, the J gene TRBJ1-2; 12 bases map to TRBD1. After removal of 6 bases from V and 2 bases from J, the junction contained 4 bases not matched to a gene. Germline CDR1 MNHEY, CDR2 SVGAGI. The CDR3 contains 15 residues. Here the CDR3 reads CASRGQGARNYGYTF. Written as DNA, the CDR3 is TGTGCCAGCAGGGGACAGGGGGCTAGGAACTATGGCTACACCTTC.

The chain is built from TRBV5-6 and TRBJ2-3; D is undetermined. From germline, CDR1 is SGHDT and CDR2 YYEEEE. V dropped 5 bases and J dropped 2 bases, with 12 bases sitting between them. The CDR3 has 14 residues. The CDR3 region is CASSRRFHTDTQYF. In DNA form, the CDR3 reads TGTGCCAGCAGTCGCAGGTTCCACACAGATACGCAGTATTTT.

In regard to this clone: A junction end diverges from the germline sequence, so it may reflect a read error. The V gene is TRBV28, the J gene TRBJ2-5, with 13 bases fitting TRBD2. Looked up from germline, CDR1 is MDHEN and CDR2 is SYDVKM. The length of the CDR3 is 14 residues. The DNA for the CDR3 is TGTGCCAGCAGTCCACCCCTGACTAGCGGGGGGATCGACTTC. This encodes CASSPPLTSGGIDF.

The V gene is TRBV2, the J gene TRBJ2-6; TRBD1 matches at 10 bases. The CDR3 runs to 16 residues. Unmatched junction bases numbered 1, after V lost 3 bases and J lost 2 bases. In germline, CDR1 is SNHLY, CDR2 FYNNEI. The CDR3 region is CASSDDRGPGANVLTF. The CDR3 DNA is TGTGCCAGCAGTGATGACAGGGGGCCTGGGGCCAACGTCCTGACTTTC.

V is TRBV7-9 and J is TRBJ1-4, with 11 bases fitting TRBD1. The length of the CDR3 is 14 residues. V was clipped by 5 bases and J by 7 bases; unmatched bases: 3. Per the germline V gene, CDR1 is SEHNR and CDR2 is FQNEAQ (reference sequence). In DNA form, the CDR3 reads TGTGCCAGCAGCCCCGGGACAGGGGGTGAAAAACTGTTTTTT. Translated, it gives CASSPGTGGEKLFF.

Details on this clone: Since no conserved phenylalanine or tryptophan closes the CDR3, a read error is the likely cause. The DNA is omitted, as the CDR3 cannot be located on it reliably, and the CDR3 follows TCRdb's listing. The chain recombines TRBV2 with TRBJ1-4; TRBD1 is the table's D call, not checked against the DNA. Germline-derived CDR1 and CDR2 are SNHLY and FYNNEI. The CDR3 is made up of 11 amino acids, end residues included. The CDR3 loop reads CASRDPGQDQL.